The 14 T cell receptor beta chains below come from one sample, sequenced in a study of patients and donors after allogeneic stem cell transplantation. TCRdb independently ran MiXCR on the RT-PCR reads; one entry per CDR3 protein. The data contain about a million distinct CDR3 sequences, more than 15% of them singletons. Sequenced: blood, either unsorted or a sorted T cell fraction (not recorded which). These receptors originate from a human donor who was either an allogeneic HSCT recipient or a stem cell or donor lymphocyte infusion donor (not recorded which). It is not recorded whose cells these are; they may come from a transplant donor.

This clonotype occurred many times. The V gene is TRBV5-1, the J gene TRBJ2-3; 7 bases are a match to TRBD1. The CDR3 is 14 amino acids. Per germline, CDR1 SGHRS and CDR2 YFSETQ. The V gene end was trimmed by 1 base and the J gene end by 4 bases; junction bases not matched to a gene: 3. The CDR3 protein is CASSLKGASDTQYF. Written as DNA, the CDR3 is TGCGCCAGCAGCTTGAAGGGGGCTTCAGATACGCAGTATTTT.

This clonotype was seen only a few times. J is TRBJ1-1 and V is TRBV7-9; D may be TRBD1 (5 bases). The germline V and J ends were trimmed by 2 bases and 0 bases, with 13 bases remaining between them. Germline V gene sequence: CDR1 SEHNR, CDR2 FQNEAQ (reference sequence). The CDR3 is made up of 16 amino acids. The CDR3 DNA sequence: TGTGCCAGCAGCTTAACCCTGACAGTAATGAACACTGAAGCTTTCTTT. Protein sequence: CASSLTLTVMNTEAFF.

The J gene is TRBJ2-1, the V gene TRBV10-3; the match to TRBD1 covers 10 bases. This CDR3 contains 13 residues. V lost 5 bases to trimming and J lost 8 bases; unmatched junction nucleotides: 3. Per germline, CDR1 ENHRY and CDR2 SYGVKD. CDR3 residues: CAISQTGGDEQFF. The CDR3 DNA is TGTGCCATCAGTCAGACAGGGGGCGATGAGCAGTTCTTC.

Only a few counts were recorded for this clonotype. This chain joins TRBV5-1 and TRBJ2-7, with D unclear. V lost 0 bases and J 1 base, leaving 8 bases between the germline ends. Per germline, CDR1 SGHRS and CDR2 YFSETQ. This CDR3 has 14 residues. CDR3 loop: CASSLGFDSYEQYF. In DNA, the CDR3 is TGCGCCAGCAGCTTGGGTTTTGATTCCTACGAGCAGTACTTC. Full variable domain (rest looked up from reference TRBV5-1 and TRBJ2-7): KAGVTQTPRYLIKTRGQQVTLSCSPISGHRSVSWYQQTPGQGLQFLFEYFSETQRNKGNFPGRFSGRQFSNSRSEMNVSTLELGDSALYLCASSLGFDSYEQYFGPGTRLTVT.

This clonotype was recorded a few times. V and J are TRBV20-1 and TRBJ1-1; D is possibly TRBD1 (6 bases). V was cut by 4 bases and J by 0 bases, with 12 bases left in between. The CDR3 is 14 amino acids. Germline V CDR1 and CDR2: DFQATT, SNEGSKA (reference sequence). The CDR3 loop reads CSATGGRMNTEAFF. As DNA, the CDR3 is TGCAGTGCTACTGGGGGCCGGATGAACACTGAAGCTTTCTTT.

The rearrangement links TRBV12-3 or TRBV12-4 to TRBJ2-5; D may be TRBD1 (6 bases). The CDR3 length is 14 residues. The germline V and J ends were trimmed by 6 bases and 2 bases, with 13 bases remaining between them. The CDR3 coding sequence is TGTGCCAGCAGCCACCGACAGGATCAAGAGACCCAGTACTTC. Translated: CASSHRQDQETQYF.

This clonotype came up a few times. V gene TRBV5-1 combines with J gene TRBJ1-5; D uncertain. Trimming stripped 0 bases from V and 7 bases from J, with 11 bases between. The CDR3 extends over 14 amino acids. Germline CDR1 SGHRS, CDR2 YFSETQ. CDR3 residues: CASSLEVGRQPQHF. The DNA of the CDR3 is TGCGCCAGCAGCTTGGAGGTGGGGAGGCAGCCCCAGCATTTT.

This clonotype was seen more than once but under ten times. This chain uses TRBV4-3 with TRBJ2-6; D gene uncertain. Trimming cost V 5 bases and J 4 bases, with 15 bases left between them. The germline CDR1 and CDR2 sequences are LGHNA and YSLEER. The CDR3 totals 16 residues. CDR3 coding DNA: TGCGCCAGCAGCTCACAAACAGCGAACGGGGCCAACGTCCTGACTTTC. Residues: CASSSQTANGANVLTF.

The rearrangement links TRBV4-3 to TRBJ2-3, with a tentative D call TRBD1 (5 bases). The CDR3 consists of 20 residues. Trimming shortened V by 1 base and J by 1 base, and 24 bases separated the two germline ends. Germline loops: CDR1 LGHNA, CDR2 YSLEER. This CDR3 is CASSQGYRRPSNDGTDTQYF. CDR3 bases: TGCGCCAGCAGCCAAGGGTACAGGCGACCCTCAAATGACGGCACAGATACGCAGTATTTT.

This clonotype was observed a few times. The chain is built from TRBV3-1 and TRBJ1-2; TRBD1 might be the D (6 bases). There are 14 residues in the CDR3. Germline V gives CDR1 LGHDT, CDR2 YNNKEL (reference sequence). The V end was cut by 4 bases, the J end by 5 bases, with 14 bases between. The CDR3 reads CASSPDQRGYGYTF. The CDR3, as DNA: TGTGCCAGCAGCCCCGACCAAAGGGGGTATGGCTACACCTTC.

This chain joins TRBV24-1 and TRBJ2-1; D is unresolved. Germline loops: CDR1 KGHDR, CDR2 SFDVKD. The CDR3 totals 10 residues. Trimming shortened V by 10 bases and J by 9 bases, and 9 bases separated the two germline ends. As DNA, the CDR3 is TGTGCCACAGTGGGGTCTGAGCAGTTCTTC. It is translated as CATVGSEQFF.

This clonotype was seen more than once but under ten times. This chain connects TRBV12-3 or TRBV12-4 to TRBJ2-4; no firm D call. V was pared by 5 bases and J by 10 bases, with 9 bases between. This CDR3 region has 11 residues. Here the CDR3 reads CASSLNIIQYF. In DNA form, the CDR3 reads TGTGCCAGCAGTCTCAATATAATTCAGTACTTC.

This clonotype was detected only a few times. The J gene is TRBJ2-7, the V gene TRBV5-5; the D gene could be TRBD1 or TRBD2 (5 bases each). Germline CDR1 SGHKS, CDR2 YYEKEE (reference sequence). The CDR3 length is 15 residues. With 4 bases removed from V and 2 bases from J, the gap between germline ends came to 16 bases. CDR3 DNA sequence: TGTGCCAGCAGCCCGGGACCTACGGTCACCTACGAGCAGTACTTC. Protein sequence: CASSPGPTVTYEQYF.

This clonotype turned up a few times. The gene calls are TRBV21-1 and TRBJ2-1; whether TRBD2, the table's D call, matches the DNA was not checked. TRBV21-1 corresponds to a pseudogene. This CDR3 region has 16 residues. DNA for the CDR3: TGTGCCAGCAGACATGGGGCTCTAGCGGGAGGCCGTGAGCAGTTCTTC. Protein product: CASRHGALAGGREQFF.